This TCR beta chain stems from a study of sequential checkpoint blockade in melanoma. Some clones are missing from TCRdb's copy, which holds only in-frame ones; the method was immunoSEQ multiplex PCR. The data hold approximately 14,000 clones, with 50% to 55% observed a single time. Treatment: randomized to nivolumab then ipilimumab (arm A) or the reverse (arm B). Germline-derived CDR1 and CDR2 are MNHEY and SVGAGI. CDR3 length equals 15 residues. Trimming took 0 bases from V and 6 from J; bases not matched to a gene: 7. The gene calls are TRBV6-5 and TRBJ1-2; 7 nucleotides line up with TRBD1. Specimen: CD8+ T cells sorted from blood (inferred from file names), collected from a patient given nivolumab and ipilimumab in sequence. The TCR sequence derives from a human donor with melanoma. The DNA for the CDR3 is TGTGCCAGCAGTTACTCGGCGGGACAGCCAGATGGCTACACCTTC. Its translation is CASSYSAGQPDGYTF.